These T cell receptor beta chains were read from a single sample in a study of T-cell memory formation after mild COVID-19. TCRdb analysed the 5' RACE reads with MiXCR anew, one entry per CDR3 protein. Of hundreds of thousands of distinct CDR3 sequences in the sample, roughly 13% were seen once. Sequenced input: PBMCs or a T cell subset sorted from them (not recorded which). Receptor source: a man aged 18-30 years who had mild COVID-19 (a few samples of this study predate the infection). Cell type and time point are not known. Each CDR3 is given with its conserved first and last residue. Each record gives: V gene, clone size, D gene, J gene, CDR3 protein, CDR3 DNA. A D gene is named only where the DNA matches it firmly. Some rows mark clone size as missing; the rest say once, few, many or name a class of expanded clone.

>TRBV7-2|few|-|TRBJ2-3
CASSLRLTPPSTDTQYF
TGTGCCAGCAGCTTAAGGTTAACACCACCTAGCACAGATACGCAGTATTTT
>TRBV5-4|-|-|TRBJ1-4
CASSSSGSLSEKLFF
TGTGCCAGCAGCTCGTCAGGGAGCTTGAGTGAAAAACTGTTTTTT
>TRBV12-3/TRBV12-4|-|TRBD1|TRBJ2-6
CASSFDRGLSGANVLTF
TGTGCCAGCAGTTTTGACAGGGGGTTATCTGGGGCCAACGTCCTGACTTTC
>TRBV12-5|few|TRBD1|TRBJ1-1
CASGPRDRVGEAFF
TGTGCTAGTGGTCCTCGGGACAGGGTTGGTGAAGCTTTCTTT
>TRBV5-1|many|-|TRBJ2-7
CASSLGDRPYEQYF
TGCGCCAGCAGCTTGGGTGACAGGCCCTACGAGCAGTACTTC
>TRBV14|-|-|TRBJ2-1
CASSRQYNEQFF
TGTGCCAGCAGTCGACAGTACAATGAGCAGTTCTTC
>TRBV6-5|-|-|TRBJ1-5
CASSTREGQPQHF
TGTGCCAGCAGTACCCGGGAGGGTCAGCCCCAGCATTTT
>TRBV7-9|-|TRBD1|TRBJ1-6
CASSSQGIGSPLHF
TGTGCCAGCAGCTCACAGGGGATTGGGTCACCCCTCCACTTT
>TRBV7-2|many|-|TRBJ1-5
CASSLDGGQPQHF
TGTGCCAGCAGCTTAGACGGGGGACAGCCCCAGCATTTT
>TRBV7-9|-|TRBD1|TRBJ1-5
CASSWTGENQPQHF
TGTGCCAGCAGCTGGACAGGGGAGAATCAGCCCCAGCATTTT
>TRBV6-5|-|TRBD1|TRBJ2-3
CASSLQGASPHTQYF
TGTGCCAGCAGTTTACAGGGGGCTTCACCGCATACGCAGTATTTT
>TRBV12-3/TRBV12-4|-|-|TRBJ2-5
CASKKDSQETQYF
TGTGCCAGCAAAAAAGACAGCCAAGAGACCCAGTACTTC
>TRBV6-2/TRBV6-3|-|-|TRBJ2-7
CASRPAGGEQYF
TGTGCCAGCAGGCCTGCTGGGGGGGAGCAGTACTTC
>TRBV7-6|-|TRBD2|TRBJ2-2
CASSFGWGLASTGELFF
TGTGCCAGCAGCTTCGGTTGGGGACTAGCGAGCACCGGGGAGCTGTTTTTT
>TRBV7-2|few|-|TRBJ2-1
CASSWASGYNEQFF
TGTGCCAGCAGCTGGGCCTCGGGCTACAATGAGCAGTTCTTC
>TRBV5-4|-|TRBD2|TRBJ2-3
CASSSPGLAADTQYF
TGTGCCAGCAGCTCCCCGGGACTAGCCGCAGATACGCAGTATTTT
>TRBV5-1|few|-|TRBJ1-1
CAYSGGNTEAFF
TGCGCCTACTCTGGGGGGAACACTGAAGCTTTCTTT
>TRBV12-3/TRBV12-4|few|-|TRBJ2-5
CASSLVGGLVTQYF
TGTGCCAGCAGTTTGGTCGGGGGCTTGGTGACCCAGTACTTC
>TRBV12-3/TRBV12-4|-|-|TRBJ2-3
CASTPQEGNTQYF
TGTGCCAGCACGCCACAGGAGGGAAATACGCAGTATTTT
>TRBV2|few|-|TRBJ2-2
CASRPLRGTGELFF
TGTGCCAGCAGACCGCTCCGGGGCACCGGGGAGCTGTTTTTT
>TRBV5-1|-|-|TRBJ2-5
CASRPGRGAVETQYF
TGCGCCAGCAGGCCCGGTCGGGGGGCGGTGGAGACCCAGTACTTC
>TRBV7-8|-|-|TRBJ2-1
CASSARDSSSYNEQFF
TGTGCCAGCAGCGCCCGGGACTCGAGCTCCTACAATGAGCAGTTCTTC
>TRBV4-3|few|TRBD1|TRBJ2-7
CASSLGRGQGYEQYF
TGCGCCAGCAGCCTGGGCAGGGGACAGGGGTACGAGCAGTACTTC
>TRBV7-9|few|-|TRBJ2-4
CASSPIKWLAENIQYF
TGTGCCAGCAGCCCAATAAAGTGGCTAGCTGAAAACATTCAGTACTTC
>TRBV5-5|few|TRBD1|TRBJ1-2
CASSLATGVSNGYTF
TGTGCCAGCAGCTTGGCGACAGGGGTTTCCAATGGCTACACCTTC
>TRBV7-2|-|-|TRBJ2-1
CASSLTRDTNEQFF
TGTGCCAGCAGCTTAACTAGGGACACCAATGAGCAGTTCTTC
>TRBV20-1|-|-|TRBJ2-3
CSAPSGPGTDTQYF
TGCAGTGCTCCCTCGGGACCCGGCACAGATACGCAGTATTTT
>TRBV7-2|many|-|TRBJ2-2
CASSLQSGGNTGELFF
TGTGCCAGCAGCTTACAGTCCGGGGGGAACACCGGGGAGCTGTTTTTT
>TRBV6-2/TRBV6-3|few|-|TRBJ1-5
CASSKKGGVQPQHF
TGTGCCAGCAGCAAAAAGGGGGGAGTACAGCCCCAGCATTTT
>TRBV5-4|-|TRBD1|TRBJ2-2
CASSVGTGDTGELFF
TGTGCCAGCAGCGTCGGGACAGGGGACACCGGGGAGCTGTTTTTT
>TRBV12-3/TRBV12-4|few|-|TRBJ2-3
CASSSKTVPATDTQYF
TGTGCCAGCAGCTCGAAGACAGTGCCAGCCACAGATACGCAGTATTTT
>TRBV7-2|few|-|TRBJ2-2
CASIIGFPGELFF
TGTGCCAGCATAATCGGGTTCCCCGGGGAGCTGTTTTTT
>TRBV7-3|-|TRBD1|TRBJ1-6
CASSSTGRYNSPLHF
TGTGCCAGCAGCTCGACAGGGCGCTATAATTCACCCCTCCACTTT
>TRBV12-3/TRBV12-4|few|TRBD2|TRBJ2-1
CASKAGGGNEQFF
TGTGCCAGCAAAGCGGGGGGTGGAAATGAGCAGTTCTTC
>TRBV7-2|-|-|TRBJ1-2
CASSPADHVSYTF
TGTGCCAGCAGCCCCGCCGACCACGTCAGCTACACCTTC
>TRBV6-5|-|TRBD1|TRBJ1-2
CASSYGDRDYYGYTF
TGTGCCAGCAGTTACGGTGACAGGGACTACTATGGCTACACCTTC
>TRBV2|-|TRBD1|TRBJ1-2
CASTRGTGGAGYTF
TGTGCCAGCACCCGAGGGACAGGGGGTGCGGGCTACACCTTC
>TRBV11-3|-|-|TRBJ2-1
CASSRPGRNEQFF
TGTGCCAGCAGCCGCCCAGGGAGGAATGAGCAGTTCTTC
>TRBV7-9|-|-|TRBJ2-2
CASSFSSLTPNTGELFF
TGTGCCAGCAGCTTCTCAAGCCTTACACCGAACACCGGGGAGCTGTTTTTT
>TRBV2|few|-|TRBJ2-5
CASSPDMAETQYF
TGTGCCAGCAGTCCTGACATGGCTGAGACCCAGTACTTC
>TRBV7-2|many|-|TRBJ2-1
CASSLLSPYNEQFF
TGTGCCAGCAGCTTACTAAGTCCCTACAATGAGCAGTTCTTC
>TRBV7-3|few|TRBD2|TRBJ2-2
CASSASGGANTGELFF
TGTGCCAGCAGCGCATCCGGGGGGGCCAACACCGGGGAGCTGTTTTTT
>TRBV6-4|many|-|TRBJ2-3
CASSESLERTDTQYF
TGTGCCAGCAGTGAATCACTAGAAAGGACAGATACGCAGTATTTT
>TRBV2|-|-|TRBJ1-2
CASSESGGRGYTF
TGTGCCAGCAGTGAAAGTGGGGGCAGGGGCTACACCTTC
>TRBV12-3/TRBV12-4|many|-|TRBJ2-7
CASTVNRGTEQYF
TGTGCCAGCACTGTAAATAGAGGGACCGAGCAGTACTTC
>TRBV6-6|-|TRBD1|TRBJ2-4
CASTKKGQGLNIQYF
TGTGCCAGCACCAAAAAGGGACAGGGGTTAAACATTCAGTACTTC
>TRBV6-4|-|TRBD2|TRBJ2-1
CASAGDHLLNEQFF
TGTGCCAGCGCGGGGGACCACCTTTTGAATGAGCAGTTCTTC
>TRBV24-1|-|-|TRBJ1-2
CATSPLSLVDGYTF
TGTGCCACCAGTCCCTTATCCCTTGTTGATGGCTACACCTTC
>TRBV5-1|-|-|TRBJ2-3
CASSLELPRDTQYF
TGCGCCAGCAGCTTGGAACTCCCCAGGGATACGCAGTATTTT
>TRBV27|few|-|TRBJ2-2
CASSSGMNTGELFF
TGTGCCAGCAGTTCGGGTATGAACACCGGGGAGCTGTTTTTT
>TRBV5-1|many|TRBD1|TRBJ2-1
CASSQRQGRSNEQFF
TGCGCCAGCAGCCAGAGACAGGGTAGAAGCAATGAGCAGTTCTTC
>TRBV4-1|-|TRBD1|TRBJ1-5
CASSQEWARGQPQHF
TGCGCCAGCAGCCAAGAATGGGCCAGGGGGCAGCCCCAGCATTTT
>TRBV11-2|many|-|TRBJ2-3
CASSPLSDTQYF
TGTGCCAGCAGCCCCCTCTCAGATACGCAGTATTTT
>TRBV5-5|many|-|TRBJ2-7
CASSYQTFAYEQYF
TGTGCCAGCAGCTACCAGACTTTCGCCTACGAGCAGTACTTC
>TRBV7-2|-|-|TRBJ2-7
CASSPRGRSVEQYF
TGTGCCAGCAGCCCTAGAGGAAGGTCGGTCGAGCAGTACTTC